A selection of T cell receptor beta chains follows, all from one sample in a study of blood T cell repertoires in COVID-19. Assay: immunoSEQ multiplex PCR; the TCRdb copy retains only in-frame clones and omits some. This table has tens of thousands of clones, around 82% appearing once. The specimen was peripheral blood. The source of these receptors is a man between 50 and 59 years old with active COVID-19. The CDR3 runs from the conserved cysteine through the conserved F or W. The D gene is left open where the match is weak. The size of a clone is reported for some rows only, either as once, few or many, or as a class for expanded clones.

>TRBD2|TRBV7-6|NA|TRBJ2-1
CASSSGTSGDYNEQFF
TGTGCCAGCAGCTCAGGGACTAGCGGCGATTACAATGAGCAGTTCTTC
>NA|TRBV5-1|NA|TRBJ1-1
CASSLGQEHTEAFF
TGCGCCAGCAGCTTGGGACAGGAGCACACTGAAGCTTTCTTT
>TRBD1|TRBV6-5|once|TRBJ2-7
CASSRQGYEQYF
TGTGCCAGCAGTAGACAGGGCTACGAGCAGTACTTC
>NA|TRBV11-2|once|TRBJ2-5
CASSDSFPQETQYF
TGTGCCAGCAGCGACAGCTTTCCTCAAGAGACCCAGTACTTC
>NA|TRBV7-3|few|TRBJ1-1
CASSLNRNTEAFF
TGTGCCAGCAGCTTAAACAGGAACACTGAAGCTTTCTTT
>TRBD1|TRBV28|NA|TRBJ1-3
CASSTWGQGLSTIYF
TGTGCCAGCAGTACCTGGGGACAGGGCCTTAGCACCATATATTTT
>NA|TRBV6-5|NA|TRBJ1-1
CASSYGGWTEAFF
TGTGCCAGCAGTTACGGGGGCTGGACTGAAGCTTTCTTT
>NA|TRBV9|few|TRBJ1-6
CASSPGWRDSPLHF
TGTGCCAGCAGCCCAGGGTGGAGGGATTCACCCCTCCACTTT
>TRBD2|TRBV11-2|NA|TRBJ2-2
CASSLLAGRTGELFF
TGTGCCAGCAGCTTACTAGCGGGGCGCACCGGGGAGCTGTTTTTT
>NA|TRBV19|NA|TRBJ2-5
CASSISGAQETQYF
TGTGCCAGTAGTATTTCAGGGGCCCAAGAGACCCAGTACTTC
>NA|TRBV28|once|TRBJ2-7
CASRRGQLSGVYEQYF
TGTGCCAGCAGACGCGGACAGCTGTCAGGGGTCTACGAGCAGTACTTC
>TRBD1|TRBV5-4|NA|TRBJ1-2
CASSFQGANYGYTF
TGTGCCAGCAGTTTTCAGGGGGCTAACTATGGCTACACCTTC
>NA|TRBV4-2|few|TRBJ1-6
CASSQDVGGLSPLHF
TGTGCCAGCAGCCAAGATGTGGGGGGTTTGAGTCCCCTCCACTTT
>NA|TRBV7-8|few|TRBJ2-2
CASSLRGALGGELFF
TGTGCCAGCAGCCTCCGGGGGGCCCTAGGCGGGGAGCTGTTTTTT
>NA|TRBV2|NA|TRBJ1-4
CASSLDRIGAEKLFF
TGTGCCAGCAGCCTGGACAGAATCGGAGCGGAAAAACTGTTTTTT
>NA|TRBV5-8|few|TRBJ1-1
CASRLGQSSTEAFF
TGTGCCAGCAGATTAGGACAGTCGAGCACTGAAGCTTTCTTT
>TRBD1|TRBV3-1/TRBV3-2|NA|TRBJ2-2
CASSQETPAGGNTGELFF
TGTGCCAGCAGCCAAGAGACACCAGCAGGGGGTAACACCGGGGAGCTGTTTTTT
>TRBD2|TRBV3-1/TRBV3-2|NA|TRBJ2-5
CASSQASGRALRETQYF
TGTGCCAGCAGCCAAGCTAGCGGGAGGGCCCTCAGGGAGACCCAGTACTTC
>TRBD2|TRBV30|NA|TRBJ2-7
CAWSPLAGRQNDYEQYF
TGTGCCTGGAGTCCACTAGCGGGAAGGCAAAACGACTACGAGCAGTACTTC
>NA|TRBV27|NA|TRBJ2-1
CASRGWDFSYNEQFF
TGTGCCAGCAGGGGTTGGGACTTCTCCTACAATGAGCAGTTCTTC
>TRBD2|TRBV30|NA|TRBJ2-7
CAWSPEREVSEQYF
TGTGCCTGGAGTCCCGAGCGGGAAGTGAGCGAGCAGTACTTC
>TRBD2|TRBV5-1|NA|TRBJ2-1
CASNPVRAGVVEQFF
TGCGCCAGCAACCCCGTAAGAGCGGGAGTGGTTGAGCAGTTCTTC
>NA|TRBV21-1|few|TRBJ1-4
CASSKEFGQGEIIEKLFF
TGTGCCAGCAGCAAAGAGTTCGGACAGGGAGAGATTATTGAAAAACTGTTTTTT
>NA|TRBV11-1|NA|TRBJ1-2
CASSLDGQREYGYTF
TGTGCCAGCAGCTTAGACGGCCAGAGGGAGTATGGCTACACCTTC
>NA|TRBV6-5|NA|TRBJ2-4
CASSVQHFKNIQYF
TGTGCCAGCAGCGTACAGCATTTCAAAAACATTCAGTACTTC
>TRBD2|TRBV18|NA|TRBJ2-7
CASSTSRPGLVNYEQYF
TGTGCCAGCTCAACCAGTCGTCCTGGACTAGTGAATTACGAGCAGTACTTC
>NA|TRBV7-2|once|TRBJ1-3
CASSWALSGNTIYF
TGTGCCAGCAGCTGGGCACTCTCTGGAAACACCATATATTTT
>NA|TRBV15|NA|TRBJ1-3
CATSTRQALSGNTIYF
TGTGCCACCAGCACCCGACAGGCCCTCTCTGGAAACACCATATATTTT
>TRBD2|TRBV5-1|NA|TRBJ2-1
CASSLSAGVWNEQFF
TGCGCCAGCAGCTTATCAGCGGGAGTTTGGAATGAGCAGTTCTTC
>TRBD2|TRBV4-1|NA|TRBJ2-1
CASRGLAGASEQFF
TGCGCCAGCAGGGGGCTAGCGGGAGCATCCGAGCAGTTCTTC
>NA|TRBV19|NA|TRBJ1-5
CASDKRTSPGGQPQHF
TGTGCCAGTGATAAAAGAACGTCCCCGGGGGGTCAGCCCCAGCATTTT
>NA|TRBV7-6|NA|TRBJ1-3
CASSPRTDYGNTIYF
TGTGCCAGCAGCCCTCGGACAGACTATGGAAACACCATATATTTT
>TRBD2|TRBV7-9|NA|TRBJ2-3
CASSPGTSGGRGYF
TGTGCCAGCAGCCCGGGGACTAGCGGGGGCCGAGGGTATTTT
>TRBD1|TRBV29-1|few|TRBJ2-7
CSVRTGDEQYF
TGCAGCGTCCGGACAGGGGACGAGCAGTACTTC
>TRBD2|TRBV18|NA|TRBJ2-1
CASSPYGLAVYSYNEQFF
TGTGCCAGCTCACCTTATGGGCTAGCGGTCTACTCCTACAATGAGCAGTTCTTC
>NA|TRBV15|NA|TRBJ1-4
CATSREGGAWEKLFF
TGTGCCACCAGCAGAGAGGGGGGGGCGTGGGAAAAACTGTTTTTT
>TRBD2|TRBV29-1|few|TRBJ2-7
CSVDGLAGAYEQYF
TGCAGCGTTGATGGACTAGCGGGGGCCTACGAGCAGTACTTC
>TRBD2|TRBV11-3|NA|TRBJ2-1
CASSKGTSGTYNEQFF
TGTGCCAGCAGCAAAGGGACTAGCGGGACCTACAATGAGCAGTTCTTC
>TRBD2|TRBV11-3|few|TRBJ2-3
CASSWDYTDTQYF
TGTGCCAGCAGCTGGGACTACACAGATACGCAGTATTTT
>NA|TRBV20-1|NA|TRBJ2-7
CSASSTGLSYEQYF
TGCAGTGCTAGTTCGACAGGTCTCTCCTACGAGCAGTACTTC